A selection of T cell receptor beta chains follows, all from one sample in a study of immune cell composition in non-small cell lung cancer. This table comes from immunoSEQ multiplex PCR, and its TCRdb copy is limited to in-frame clones, with some not included. The table lists about 3,100 clones, roughly four fifths of them singletons. The sample comprised non-adjacent lung tissue. These receptors all come from a human donor with non-small cell lung cancer. The donor label of this sample is uncertain. The CDR3 runs from the conserved cysteine through the conserved F or W. D genes are given only for firm matches. Size tells how often a clone was seen (once, few, many) or the class of an expanded clone, and some rows leave it out.

V gene: TRBV28; clone size: -; J gene: TRBJ1-5; D gene: -; CDR3 DNA: TGTGCCAGCAGTTTTGGGAGGGGGAGACAGCCCCAGCATTTT; CDR3 protein: CASSFGRGRQPQHF
V gene: TRBV4-1; clone size: -; J gene: TRBJ2-3; D gene: TRBD2; CDR3 DNA: TGCGCCAGCAGCCTTAGCGGGAGCACAGATACGCAGTATTTT; CDR3 protein: CASSLSGSTDTQYF
V gene: TRBV29-1; clone size: once; J gene: TRBJ2-7; D gene: TRBD2; CDR3 DNA: TGCAGCGTTGCCGGGACTAGCGGGAGGTACGAGCAGTACTTC; CDR3 protein: CSVAGTSGRYEQYF
V gene: TRBV19; clone size: few; J gene: TRBJ2-3; D gene: -; CDR3 DNA: TGTGCCACTACCCCCAGGGCCTGGGCCACAGATACGCAGTATTTT; CDR3 protein: CATTPRAWATDTQYF
V gene: TRBV4-1; clone size: -; J gene: TRBJ2-2; D gene: TRBD2; CDR3 DNA: TGCGCCAGCAGCTTGGGACTAGCGAACACCGGGGAGCTGTTTTTT; CDR3 protein: CASSLGLANTGELFF
V gene: TRBV28; clone size: -; J gene: TRBJ2-5; D gene: -; CDR3 DNA: TGTGCCAGCAGTGGTAGTGCAGAGACCCAGTACTTC; CDR3 protein: CASSGSAETQYF
V gene: TRBV19; clone size: few; J gene: TRBJ2-7; D gene: TRBD2; CDR3 DNA: TGTGCCAGTAGTATACTAGCGGGAACTGGCGAGCAGTACTTC; CDR3 protein: CASSILAGTGEQYF
V gene: TRBV7-9; clone size: -; J gene: TRBJ2-7; D gene: -; CDR3 DNA: TGTGCCAGCAGCTTAGCGGGGAGAACGTACGAGCAGTACTTC; CDR3 protein: CASSLAGRTYEQYF
V gene: TRBV6-5; clone size: -; J gene: TRBJ1-5; D gene: TRBD1; CDR3 DNA: TGTGCCAGCAGCCTACAGGGGACTCAGCCCCAGCATTTT; CDR3 protein: CASSLQGTQPQHF
V gene: TRBV7-6; clone size: -; J gene: TRBJ2-2; D gene: -; CDR3 DNA: TGTGCCAGCAGCGACCGGGTGGCCGGGGAGCTGTTTTTT; CDR3 protein: CASSDRVAGELFF
V gene: TRBV7-2; clone size: -; J gene: TRBJ1-2; D gene: TRBD1; CDR3 DNA: TGTGCCAGCAGCCGGACAGGGGCTGGCTATGGCTACACCTTC; CDR3 protein: CASSRTGAGYGYTF
V gene: TRBV2; clone size: -; J gene: TRBJ2-3; D gene: -; CDR3 DNA: TGTGCCAGCAATCCGCCAGGCCGCACAGATACGCAGTATTTT; CDR3 protein: CASNPPGRTDTQYF
V gene: TRBV14; clone size: -; J gene: TRBJ2-3; D gene: TRBD2; CDR3 DNA: TGTGCCAGCAGCGCCCGACTAGCGGGCCGACTCAGCGAGATTAGCACAGATACGCAGTATTTT; CDR3 protein: CASSARLAGRLSEISTDTQYF
V gene: TRBV7-2; clone size: -; J gene: TRBJ1-1; D gene: -; CDR3 DNA: TGTGCCAGCAGCTTAAATCAGGGCCCTGAAGCTTTCTTT; CDR3 protein: CASSLNQGPEAFF
V gene: TRBV4-1; clone size: -; J gene: TRBJ2-7; D gene: -; CDR3 DNA: TGCGCCAGCCGGCGGACAGTGAACTCCTACGAGCAGTACTTC; CDR3 protein: CASRRTVNSYEQYF
V gene: TRBV6-6; clone size: -; J gene: TRBJ1-5; D gene: TRBD1; CDR3 DNA: TGTGCCAGCAAGACAGGGGGGAATCAGCCCCAGCATTTT; CDR3 protein: CASKTGGNQPQHF
V gene: TRBV7-2; clone size: -; J gene: TRBJ2-7; D gene: -; CDR3 DNA: TGTGCCAGCAGCAGAGAGGGCCACAGCTCCTACGAGCAGTACTTC; CDR3 protein: CASSREGHSSYEQYF
V gene: TRBV7-8; clone size: once; J gene: TRBJ2-7; D gene: -; CDR3 DNA: TGTGCCAGCAGCTTAAGCAGCGGGCCGTTGAACGAGCAGTACTTC; CDR3 protein: CASSLSSGPLNEQYF
V gene: TRBV29-1; clone size: -; J gene: TRBJ2-7; D gene: TRBD1; CDR3 DNA: TGCAGCGTTGAAGCATCGACAGGGCCTACCTACGAGCAGTACTTC; CDR3 protein: CSVEASTGPTYEQYF
V gene: TRBV19; clone size: -; J gene: TRBJ1-2; D gene: TRBD1; CDR3 DNA: TGTGCCAGTAGTATAGATCCTCTGACAGGGAGCGGCTACACCTTC; CDR3 protein: CASSIDPLTGSGYTF
V gene: TRBV6-5; clone size: -; J gene: TRBJ2-4; D gene: -; CDR3 DNA: TGTGCCAGCAGTCTAGCGTCGGGGAACATTCAGTACTTC; CDR3 protein: CASSLASGNIQYF
V gene: TRBV6-5; clone size: -; J gene: TRBJ1-1; D gene: TRBD1; CDR3 DNA: TGTGCCAGCAGTTCAGGGGACAGGGACATGAACACTGAAGCTTTCTTT; CDR3 protein: CASSSGDRDMNTEAFF
V gene: TRBV6-6; clone size: -; J gene: TRBJ1-2; D gene: TRBD1; CDR3 DNA: TGTGCCAGCAGCATCCGGGACAGGGGGCATGGCTATGGCTACACCTTC; CDR3 protein: CASSIRDRGHGYGYTF
V gene: TRBV7-2; clone size: -; J gene: TRBJ1-1; D gene: -; CDR3 DNA: TGTGCCAGCAGCTTATACGGGGGAGACACTGAAGCTTTCTTT; CDR3 protein: CASSLYGGDTEAFF
V gene: TRBV7-6; clone size: few; J gene: TRBJ2-5; D gene: TRBD2; CDR3 DNA: TGTGCCAGCAGCCGGCCTAGCGGTCCACACCAAGAGACCCAGTACTTC; CDR3 protein: CASSRPSGPHQETQYF
V gene: TRBV4-1; clone size: -; J gene: TRBJ1-1; D gene: -; CDR3 DNA: TGCGCCAGCAGCCAAGTTACAATCACTGAAGCTTTCTTT; CDR3 protein: CASSQVTITEAFF
V gene: TRBV5-4; clone size: -; J gene: TRBJ1-1; D gene: TRBD1; CDR3 DNA: TGTGCCAGCAGCCCCACGGGACAGGGGTGGAATGAAGCTTTCTTT; CDR3 protein: CASSPTGQGWNEAFF
V gene: TRBV27; clone size: -; J gene: TRBJ1-1; D gene: TRBD1; CDR3 DNA: TGTGCCAGCAGTACATCCTACAGGGGGGTATCTGAAGCTTTCTTT; CDR3 protein: CASSTSYRGVSEAFF
V gene: TRBV28; clone size: -; J gene: TRBJ2-7; D gene: TRBD1; CDR3 DNA: TGTGCCAGCAGTCAGGACGGGACAGACTACGAGCAGTACTTC; CDR3 protein: CASSQDGTDYEQYF
V gene: TRBV29-1; clone size: -; J gene: TRBJ2-3; D gene: TRBD1; CDR3 DNA: TGCAGCGTTGAGAGGGGGCGGATGACGGATACGCAGTATTTT; CDR3 protein: CSVERGRMTDTQYF
V gene: TRBV2; clone size: -; J gene: TRBJ2-2; D gene: -; CDR3 DNA: TGTGCCAGCACCTCCGCGGGGCTCGGGGAGCTGTTTTTT; CDR3 protein: CASTSAGLGELFF
V gene: TRBV9; clone size: -; J gene: TRBJ2-1; D gene: -; CDR3 DNA: TGTGCCAGCAGCGTAGCTGTCGGGTCTACTGAGCAGTTCTTC; CDR3 protein: CASSVAVGSTEQFF
V gene: TRBV5-4; clone size: -; J gene: TRBJ1-2; D gene: -; CDR3 DNA: TGTGCCAGCAGCTTGGCCCCGGGTGGTGGCTACACCTTC; CDR3 protein: CASSLAPGGGYTF
V gene: TRBV9; clone size: -; J gene: TRBJ2-3; D gene: TRBD2; CDR3 DNA: TGTGCCAGCAGCGTATCCGCGGGAGCAGCAGATACGCAGTATTTT; CDR3 protein: CASSVSAGAADTQYF
V gene: TRBV14; clone size: -; J gene: TRBJ2-7; D gene: TRBD1; CDR3 DNA: TGTGCCAGCAGCGGCCTAGGGACAGTTTCCTACGAGCAGTACTTC; CDR3 protein: CASSGLGTVSYEQYF
V gene: TRBV7-2; clone size: -; J gene: TRBJ2-1; D gene: TRBD2; CDR3 DNA: TGTGCCAGCAGCGTTAGCGGGAGTGTCAACAATGAGCAGTTCTTC; CDR3 protein: CASSVSGSVNNEQFF
V gene: TRBV7-2; clone size: -; J gene: TRBJ1-2; D gene: -; CDR3 DNA: TGTGCCAGCAGCCCAGTGGTACAGGGTGGCGGCTACACCTTC; CDR3 protein: CASSPVVQGGGYTF
V gene: TRBV7-6; clone size: -; J gene: TRBJ2-5; D gene: TRBD1; CDR3 DNA: TGTGCCAGCAGTTACAGGGGTGGGGAGACCCAGTACTTC; CDR3 protein: CASSYRGGETQYF
V gene: TRBV5-1; clone size: -; J gene: TRBJ2-7; D gene: TRBD2; CDR3 DNA: TGCGCCAGCAGTTTGACTAGCGAGTACGAGCAGTACTTC; CDR3 protein: CASSLTSEYEQYF
V gene: TRBV2; clone size: -; J gene: TRBJ2-5; D gene: -; CDR3 DNA: TGTGCCAGCAGTGAAGGCGCTAGAGGAGAGACCCAGTACTTC; CDR3 protein: CASSEGARGETQYF
V gene: TRBV5-4; clone size: once; J gene: TRBJ2-2; D gene: TRBD2; CDR3 DNA: TGTGCCAGCAGCACAATTAGCGGGAGGTCGAACACCGGGGAGCTGTTTTTT; CDR3 protein: CASSTISGRSNTGELFF